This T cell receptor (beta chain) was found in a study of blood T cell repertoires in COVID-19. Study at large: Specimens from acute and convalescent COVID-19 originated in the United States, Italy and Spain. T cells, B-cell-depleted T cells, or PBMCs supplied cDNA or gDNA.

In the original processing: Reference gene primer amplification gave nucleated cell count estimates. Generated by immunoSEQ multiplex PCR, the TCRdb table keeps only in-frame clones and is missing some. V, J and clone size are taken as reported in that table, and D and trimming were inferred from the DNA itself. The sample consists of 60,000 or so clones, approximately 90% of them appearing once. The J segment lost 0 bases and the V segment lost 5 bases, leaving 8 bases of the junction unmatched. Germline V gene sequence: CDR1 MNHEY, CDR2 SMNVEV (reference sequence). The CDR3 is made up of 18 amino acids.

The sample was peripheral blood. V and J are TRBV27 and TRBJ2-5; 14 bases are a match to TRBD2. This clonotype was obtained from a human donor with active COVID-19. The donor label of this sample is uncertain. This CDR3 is CASSKGTSGRAYQETQYF. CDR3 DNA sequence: TGTGCCAGCAGTAAAGGGACTAGCGGGAGAGCCTACCAAGAGACCCAGTACTTC.